This T cell receptor beta chain was retrieved from a study of T cells in Graves' hyperthyroidism and ophthalmopathy (dated by TCRdb to between 2018 and 2021). A note on the overall study: Peripheral blood was collected at initial diagnosis, before any treatment. The 90 to 100 discovery patients were randomly divided into training and test sets at a 7:3 ratio. Once sampling was done, hyperthyroidism patients were given methimazole at a starting dose of 30 mg daily, whereas ophthalmopathy patients were given high-dose intravenous methylprednisolone. Whether ophthalmopathy could be predicted prospectively was tested in an independent validation cohort made up of 18 to 20 hyperthyroidism patients plus 17 patients who later progressed to ophthalmopathy. According to the paper, TCR Vbeta CDR3 sequencing was carried out on approximately 140 peripheral blood samples, which came from 40 to 45 ophthalmopathy, roughly 75 hyperthyroidism and approximately 17 progressor patients. Thyroid tissue and blood T-cell repertoires from about six Graves' hyperthyroidism patients were also compared in the study. A discovery cohort of about a hundred patients, about 40 with Graves' ophthalmopathy and 55 to 60 with stable Graves' hyperthyroidism, was used to find distinguishing TCR V-J signatures. General conclusions and limits of the study: Blood samples also contained most of the expanded thyroid clonotypes (frequency above 0.001), which suggests that blood repertoires may reflect thyroid immune responses. No statistical method was used to set the sample size in advance, and investigators knew the group allocation. In validation, the model predicted progression to ophthalmopathy a median of approximately 6.6 months before onset, with roughly 68% sensitivity and about 72% specificity. A 13 V-J signature model separated ophthalmopathy from stable hyperthyroidism, with about 90% sensitivity and just under 84% specificity in cross-validation and 80%/75% in testing.

The TCR beta CDR3 regions were amplified from the RNA transcripts. The first round of RT-PCR for the TCR CDR3 was performed with the HTBI primer set and the Qiagen OneStep RT-PCR kit. The libraries were constructed in a second round of multiplex PCR and then size-selected and purified. Paired-end sequencing of the libraries was performed with 100 bp reads on an Illumina HiSeq2000. On the authors' methods: SOAPnuke was used to process the raw data, removing reads that contained adapters or uncalled bases, had a mean Phred below 15, or lacked an exact match to the constant primer or identifier. COPE v1.2.5 was used to merge the high-quality paired reads, and each unique nucleotide sequence was defined as a clonotype. Clonotypes were aligned to IMGT TRBV, TRBD and TRBJ reference segments using MiTCR v1.1. Only V-J combinations with frequency above 0.0001, covering about 99% of repertoires, were analysed. The TCS score was defined as the ratio of F50 (clonal expansion) to E x V (chaos), calculated using BLOSUM62-based TCRdist between CDR3 peptides within each V-J. Welch's t-statistics and random forest reduced fewer than 550 V-J features to 13, which were used in a naive Bayes classifier (R e1071). TCRdb reran the public reads through fastp at Q25 and MiXCR, keeping productive beta chains. One record per CDR3 amino acid sequence lists the most common genes and DNA. The V and J calls, along with clone size, are taken from TCRdb and not from the paper's own processing. The sample contains a few hundred thousand distinct CDR3 sequences, approximately 19% of them found a single time. 3% to 4.5% of the sample is in the top ten clones.

Stable Graves' hyperthyroidism was defined as the absence of progression to ophthalmopathy over 18 months of follow-up. Hyperthyroidism patients were newly diagnosed, with disease duration under 2 months, and aged 18 to 65 years. Exclusion was applied to patients with uncontrolled infections, other autoimmune diseases, pregnancy or lactation. Diagnoses were established on the basis of clinical symptoms, serum thyroxine and TRAb, thyroid ultrasound, and orbital computed tomography. PBMCs were separated from approximately 9.9 ml of fresh peripheral blood using Ficoll-Paque density gradient centrifugation. Total RNA was extracted using Trizol reagent, and RNA quality was assessed on an Agilent 2100 Bioanalyzer. This clonotype was found a few times. The antigen it recognizes is unknown. No base qualities exist here, and no much larger clone lies one base off it. CDR1 and CDR2 are read off the germline V gene (reference sequence) as GTSNPN and SVGIG. The V end gives up 2 bases and the J end 6 bases, leaving 6 bases in the junction not matched to a gene. The CDR3 starts with the cysteine, ends with the phenylalanine, and has 14 residues. The retained sequence is limited to the CDR3, 42 bases, with the frame set at the first base.

The chain joins TRBV30 to TRBJ2-1, and 8 bases in between align with TRBD2. The TCR sequence derives from a woman younger than 30 with Graves' hyperthyroidism. Sequences were obtained from blood. CDR3 protein: CAWSISGGGNEQFF. The bases read TGTGCCTGGAGTATCAGCGGGGGTGGCAATGAGCAGTTCTTC.